The rows below give T cell receptor beta chains drawn from one sample of a study of CD8+CD57+ T cells in acquired aplastic anemia. TCRdb independently ran MiXCR on the reads; one entry per CDR3 protein. This sample has some 280,000 distinct CDR3 sequences; roughly half occur once, and the top ten carry around 7.6%. The sequenced material came from sorted CD4+, CD8+, or CD8+CD57+ T cells (not recorded which) from PBMCs. All receptors derive from a human donor with severe aplastic anemia or a healthy control (not recorded which). Both conserved end residues are part of each CDR3. D genes are given only for firm matches. Clone size appears in some rows only: once, few, many, or a class for an expanded clone.

clone_size: few
j_call: TRBJ2-3
d_call: TRBD2
v_call: TRBV5-1
cdr3_aa: CASSLGTSGGTDTQYF
cdr3_nt: TGCGCCAGCAGCTTGGGGACTAGCGGGGGGACAGATACGCAGTATTTT

clone_size: many
j_call: TRBJ1-3
d_call: NA
v_call: TRBV30
cdr3_aa: CAWSVGGGTSGNTIYF
cdr3_nt: TGTGCCTGGAGTGTCGGTGGCGGAACCTCTGGAAACACCATATATTTT

clone_size: many
j_call: TRBJ2-7
d_call: NA
v_call: TRBV12-3/TRBV12-4
cdr3_aa: CASRPTGRPYEQYF
cdr3_nt: TGTGCCAGCAGGCCGACAGGGAGGCCCTACGAGCAGTACTTC

clone_size: NA
j_call: TRBJ1-3
d_call: NA
v_call: TRBV7-2
cdr3_aa: CASTPTPGNTIYF
cdr3_nt: TGTGCCAGCACCCCGACTCCTGGAAACACCATATATTTT

clone_size: NA
j_call: TRBJ2-7
d_call: NA
v_call: TRBV11-2
cdr3_aa: CASSSSPEQYF
cdr3_nt: TGTGCCAGCAGCTCAAGTCCCGAGCAGTACTTC

clone_size: NA
j_call: TRBJ2-1
d_call: TRBD1
v_call: TRBV7-2
cdr3_aa: CASSSAGTGRNEQFF
cdr3_nt: TGTGCCAGCAGCTCAGCCGGGACAGGGCGGAATGAGCAGTTCTTC

clone_size: many
j_call: TRBJ1-4
d_call: NA
v_call: TRBV19
cdr3_aa: CASNPGGLGEKLFF
cdr3_nt: TGTGCCAGTAACCCCGGGGGGTTAGGTGAAAAACTGTTTTTT

clone_size: NA
j_call: TRBJ2-3
d_call: NA
v_call: TRBV7-2
cdr3_aa: CASSLEGGLGGDTQYF
cdr3_nt: TGTGCCAGCAGCTTAGAAGGGGGACTCGGAGGGGATACGCAGTATTTT

clone_size: many
j_call: TRBJ2-3
d_call: NA
v_call: TRBV10-3
cdr3_aa: CAISEERADTQYF
cdr3_nt: TGTGCCATCAGTGAGGAGCGCGCAGATACGCAGTATTTT

clone_size: NA
j_call: TRBJ2-7
d_call: TRBD1
v_call: TRBV7-2
cdr3_aa: CASSSDRGVSYEQYF
cdr3_nt: TGTGCCAGCAGCTCGGACAGGGGGGTTTCCTACGAGCAGTACTTC

clone_size: NA
j_call: TRBJ1-1
d_call: TRBD1
v_call: TRBV5-1
cdr3_aa: CASSGTGLGNTEAFF
cdr3_nt: TGCGCCAGCAGCGGGACAGGGCTTGGAAACACTGAAGCTTTCTTT

clone_size: NA
j_call: TRBJ1-5
d_call: NA
v_call: TRBV19
cdr3_aa: CASSIWGAGSNQPQHF
cdr3_nt: TGTGCCAGTAGTATATGGGGGGCAGGGAGCAATCAGCCCCAGCATTTT

clone_size: NA
j_call: TRBJ2-3
d_call: NA
v_call: TRBV19
cdr3_aa: CASSIVGGHTDTQYF
cdr3_nt: TGTGCCAGTAGTATAGTCGGGGGCCACACAGATACGCAGTATTTT

clone_size: few
j_call: TRBJ2-3
d_call: NA
v_call: TRBV5-4
cdr3_aa: CASSLGGDSTDTQYF
cdr3_nt: TGTGCCAGCAGCTTGGGCGGGGACAGCACAGATACGCAGTATTTT

clone_size: many
j_call: TRBJ2-7
d_call: TRBD1
v_call: TRBV3-1
cdr3_aa: CASRSAGDSYEQYF
cdr3_nt: TGTGCCAGCAGATCAGCAGGGGACAGCTACGAGCAGTACTTC

clone_size: once
j_call: TRBJ1-6
d_call: TRBD1
v_call: TRBV5-6
cdr3_aa: CASSQFGQGIGSPLHF
cdr3_nt: TGTGCCAGCAGCCAGTTCGGACAGGGGATCGGTTCACCCCTCCACTTT

clone_size: many
j_call: TRBJ2-5
d_call: TRBD1
v_call: TRBV12-3/TRBV12-4
cdr3_aa: CASSLGGQGSKTQYF
cdr3_nt: TGTGCCAGCAGTTTAGGGGGACAGGGCAGCAAGACCCAGTACTTC

clone_size: many
j_call: TRBJ1-5
d_call: NA
v_call: TRBV19
cdr3_aa: CASSAMGHGSNQPQHF
cdr3_nt: TGTGCCAGTAGTGCGATGGGACACGGTAGCAATCAGCCCCAGCATTTT

clone_size: NA
j_call: TRBJ2-5
d_call: TRBD1
v_call: TRBV20-1
cdr3_aa: CSAPTGEETQYF
cdr3_nt: TGCAGTGCTCCTACAGGGGAAGAGACCCAGTACTTC

clone_size: NA
j_call: TRBJ2-1
d_call: NA
v_call: TRBV7-6
cdr3_aa: CASSLVGGGRVLSFF
cdr3_nt: TGTGCCAGCAGCTTAGTGGGAGGGGGGCGTGTACTTTCGTTCTTC

clone_size: NA
j_call: TRBJ2-7
d_call: NA
v_call: TRBV2
cdr3_aa: CASSESAQPSYEQYF
cdr3_nt: TGTGCCAGCAGTGAGAGTGCGCAGCCTTCCTACGAGCAGTACTTC

clone_size: few
j_call: TRBJ2-7
d_call: NA
v_call: TRBV20-1
cdr3_aa: CSASGFSSTF
cdr3_nt: TGCAGTGCTTCAGGGTTTAGCTCTACATTC

clone_size: few
j_call: TRBJ1-3
d_call: NA
v_call: TRBV5-6
cdr3_aa: CASSLVASGNTIYF
cdr3_nt: TGTGCCAGCAGCCTAGTAGCCTCTGGAAACACCATATATTTT

clone_size: NA
j_call: TRBJ2-2
d_call: NA
v_call: TRBV7-9
cdr3_aa: CASIGELFF
cdr3_nt: TGTGCCAGCATTGGGGAGCTGTTTTTT

clone_size: NA
j_call: TRBJ1-2
d_call: NA
v_call: TRBV10-3
cdr3_aa: CAISERAGGRYGYTF
cdr3_nt: TGTGCCATCAGTGAGAGGGCTGGGGGTCGCTATGGCTACACCTTC

clone_size: NA
j_call: TRBJ2-3
d_call: TRBD1
v_call: TRBV9
cdr3_aa: CASSGRDRDTQYF
cdr3_nt: TGTGCCAGCAGCGGCCGGGACAGAGATACGCAGTATTTT

clone_size: NA
j_call: TRBJ1-5
d_call: TRBD1
v_call: TRBV20-1
cdr3_aa: CSASPSTGDQPQHF
cdr3_nt: TGCAGTGCTAGCCCAAGTACAGGGGACCAGCCCCAGCATTTT

clone_size: NA
j_call: TRBJ1-1
d_call: TRBD1
v_call: TRBV5-5
cdr3_aa: CASSLGQGARDTEAFF
cdr3_nt: TGTGCCAGCAGCTTGGGACAGGGGGCTCGGGACACTGAAGCTTTCTTT

clone_size: NA
j_call: TRBJ2-1
d_call: NA
v_call: TRBV3-1
cdr3_aa: CASSHAGSGEQFF
cdr3_nt: TGTGCCAGCAGCCACGCCGGGAGCGGTGAGCAGTTCTTC

clone_size: NA
j_call: TRBJ2-7
d_call: NA
v_call: TRBV20-1
cdr3_aa: CTIERGGDEQYF
cdr3_nt: TGCACCATCGAAAGGGGCGGCGACGAGCAGTACTTC